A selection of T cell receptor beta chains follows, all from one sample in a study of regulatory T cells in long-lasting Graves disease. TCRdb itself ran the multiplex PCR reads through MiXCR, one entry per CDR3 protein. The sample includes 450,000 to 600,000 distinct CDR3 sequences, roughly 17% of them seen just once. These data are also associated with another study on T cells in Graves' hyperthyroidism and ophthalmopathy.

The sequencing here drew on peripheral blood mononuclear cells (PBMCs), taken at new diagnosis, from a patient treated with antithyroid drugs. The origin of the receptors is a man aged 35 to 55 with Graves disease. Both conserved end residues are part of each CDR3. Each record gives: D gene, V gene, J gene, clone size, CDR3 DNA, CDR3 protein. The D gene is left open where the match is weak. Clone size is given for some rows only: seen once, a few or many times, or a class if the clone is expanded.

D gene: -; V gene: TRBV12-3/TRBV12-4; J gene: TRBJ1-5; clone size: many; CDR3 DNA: TGTGCCAGCAGTTTATCGAGCCCAAGCAATCAGCCCCAGCATTTT; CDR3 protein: CASSLSSPSNQPQHF
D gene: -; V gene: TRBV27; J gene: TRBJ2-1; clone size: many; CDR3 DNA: TGTGCCAGCAGTTATGGGGGATTGGGCTACAATGAGCAGTTCTTC; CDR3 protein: CASSYGGLGYNEQFF
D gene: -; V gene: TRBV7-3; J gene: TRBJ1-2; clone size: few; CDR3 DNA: TGTGCCAGCAGCCCGACTCCCGGGGCAGGGGATGGCTACACCTTC; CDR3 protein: CASSPTPGAGDGYTF
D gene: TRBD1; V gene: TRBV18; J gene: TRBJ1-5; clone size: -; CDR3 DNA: TGTGCCAGCTCACAACAGGGGGCCGGCGCCCAGCATTTT; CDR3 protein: CASSQQGAGAQHF
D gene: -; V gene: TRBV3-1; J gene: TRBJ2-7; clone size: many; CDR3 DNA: TGTGCCAGCAGCGATATCGGACAAACCTACGAGCAGTACTTC; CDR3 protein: CASSDIGQTYEQYF
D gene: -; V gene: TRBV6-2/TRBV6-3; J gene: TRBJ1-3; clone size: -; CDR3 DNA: TGTGCCAGCAGTTTCTTCGGGCGTTCGGGAAACACCATATATTTT; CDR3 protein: CASSFFGRSGNTIYF
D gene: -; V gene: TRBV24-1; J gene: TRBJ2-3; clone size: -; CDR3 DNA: TGTGCCACCAGTGCTGCTTCCCAGTTAGATACGCAGTATTTT; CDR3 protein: CATSAASQLDTQYF
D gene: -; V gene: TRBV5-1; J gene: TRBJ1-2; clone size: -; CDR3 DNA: TGCGCCAGCAGTCGCGACAGCCTCTATGGCTACACCTTC; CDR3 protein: CASSRDSLYGYTF
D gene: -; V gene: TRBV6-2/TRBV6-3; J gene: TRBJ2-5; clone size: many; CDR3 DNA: TGTGCCAGCACCTCAAACGTGGCGGTTCAGGAGACCCAGTACTTC; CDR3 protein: CASTSNVAVQETQYF
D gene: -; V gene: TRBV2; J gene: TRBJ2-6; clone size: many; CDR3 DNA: TGTGCCAGCAGTTGGCGGGGCGCTGGGGCCAACGTCCTGACTTTC; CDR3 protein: CASSWRGAGANVLTF
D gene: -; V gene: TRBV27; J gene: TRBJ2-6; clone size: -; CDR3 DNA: TGTGCCAGCAATTCGGGACAAAACTCTGGGGCCAACGTCCTGACTTTC; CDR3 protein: CASNSGQNSGANVLTF
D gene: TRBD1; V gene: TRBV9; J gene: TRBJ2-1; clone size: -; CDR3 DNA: TGTGCCAGCAGCGTCGGACAGGGGGCTTGGGAGCAGTTCTTC; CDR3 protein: CASSVGQGAWEQFF
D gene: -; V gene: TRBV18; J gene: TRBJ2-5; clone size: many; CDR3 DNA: TGTGCCAGCTCGTCCGGGACGCCCCCCGAGACCCAGTACTTC; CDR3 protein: CASSSGTPPETQYF
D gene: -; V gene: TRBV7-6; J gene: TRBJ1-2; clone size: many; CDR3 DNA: TGTGCCAGCAGCCCTCTCCAGGGAGGCGGCTACACCTTC; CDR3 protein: CASSPLQGGGYTF
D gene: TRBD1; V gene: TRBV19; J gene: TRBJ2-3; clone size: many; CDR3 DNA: TGTGCCAGTACCCTCAGGACAGGGACAGATACGCAGTATTTT; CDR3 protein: CASTLRTGTDTQYF
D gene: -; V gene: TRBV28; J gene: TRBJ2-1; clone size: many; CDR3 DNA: TGTGCCAGCAGTTTTGGTGTCGGGTCGAGCTACAATGAGCAGTTCTTC; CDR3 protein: CASSFGVGSSYNEQFF
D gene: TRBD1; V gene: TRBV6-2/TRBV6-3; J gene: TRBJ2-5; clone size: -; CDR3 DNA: TGTGCCAGCAGTTACCCGCTCACAGGGGATGAGACCCAGTACTTC; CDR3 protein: CASSYPLTGDETQYF
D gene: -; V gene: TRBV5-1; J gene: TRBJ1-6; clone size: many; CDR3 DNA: TGTGCCAGCAGTTTAGCACTTACGAATTCACCCCTCCACTTT; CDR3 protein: CASSLALTNSPLHF
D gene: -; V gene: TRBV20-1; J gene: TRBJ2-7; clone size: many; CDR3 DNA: TGCAGTGCTAGAGGAGGTGGGGGGAATTGGCGGGCGATGTCCTACGAGCAGTACTTC; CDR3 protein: CSARGGGGNWRAMSYEQYF
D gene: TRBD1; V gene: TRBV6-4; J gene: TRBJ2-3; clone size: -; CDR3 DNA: TGTGCCAGCAGTGATGGGACAGGGAATACGCAGTATTTT; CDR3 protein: CASSDGTGNTQYF
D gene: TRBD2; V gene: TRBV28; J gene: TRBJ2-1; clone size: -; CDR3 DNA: TGTGCCAGCAGTAATAGCGGGAGGGCCTACTACAATGAGCAGTTCTTC; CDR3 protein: CASSNSGRAYYNEQFF
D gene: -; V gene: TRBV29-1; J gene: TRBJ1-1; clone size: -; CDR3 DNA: TGCAGCGTTGTGGATGTAATGAACACTGAAGCTTTCTTT; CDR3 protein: CSVVDVMNTEAFF
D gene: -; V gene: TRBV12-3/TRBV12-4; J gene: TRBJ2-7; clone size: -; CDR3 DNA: TGTGCCAGCAGTACCTCAGGGATACTCTCCTACGAGCAGTACTTC; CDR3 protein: CASSTSGILSYEQYF
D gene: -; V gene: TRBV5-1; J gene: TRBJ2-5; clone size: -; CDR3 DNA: TGCGCCAGCAGCCGAACCACAGGGACTGAGACCCAGTACTTC; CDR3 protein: CASSRTTGTETQYF
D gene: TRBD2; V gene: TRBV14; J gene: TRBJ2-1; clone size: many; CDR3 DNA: TGTGCCAGCAGCCAAGATTCGGCGACTAGCGGGAGAACCTACAATGAGCAGTTCTTC; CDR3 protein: CASSQDSATSGRTYNEQFF
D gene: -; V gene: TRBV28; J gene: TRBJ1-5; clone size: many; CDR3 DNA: TGTGCCAACCGCCCTTTTAGAAGACATAGCAATCAGCCCCAGCATTTT; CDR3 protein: CANRPFRRHSNQPQHF
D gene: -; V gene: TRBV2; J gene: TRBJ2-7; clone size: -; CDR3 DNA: TGTGCCAGCACCAGGGTGAACAACGAGCAGTACTTC; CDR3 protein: CASTRVNNEQYF
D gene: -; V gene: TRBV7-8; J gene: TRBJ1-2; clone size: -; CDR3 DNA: TGTGCCAGCAGCTCCCGTACAGATACCTATGGCTACACCTTC; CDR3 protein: CASSSRTDTYGYTF
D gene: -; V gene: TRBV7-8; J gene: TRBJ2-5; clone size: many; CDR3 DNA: TGTGCCAGCAGCCGGAACTTGGGCTCCCAAGAGACCCAGTACTTC; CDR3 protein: CASSRNLGSQETQYF
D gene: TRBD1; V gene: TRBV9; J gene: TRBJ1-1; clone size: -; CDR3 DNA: TGTGCCACAGGACCCGGGACAGCGAACACTGAAGCTTTCTTT; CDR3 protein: CATGPGTANTEAFF
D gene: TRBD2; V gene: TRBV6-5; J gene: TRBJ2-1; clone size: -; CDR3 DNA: TGTGCCAGCAGTTACTCCCATCGACTAGCGGGAGGGGCTGAGCAGTTCTTC; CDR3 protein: CASSYSHRLAGGAEQFF
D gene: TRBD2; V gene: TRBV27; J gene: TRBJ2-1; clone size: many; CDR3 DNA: TGTGCCAGCAGTCCCCGACTAGCGGGGAAAACCTACAATGAGCAGTTCTTC; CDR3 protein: CASSPRLAGKTYNEQFF
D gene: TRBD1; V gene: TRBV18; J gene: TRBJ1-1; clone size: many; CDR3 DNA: TGTGCCAGCTCACTCCGACAGGGTGAAGCTTTCTTT; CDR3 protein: CASSLRQGEAFF
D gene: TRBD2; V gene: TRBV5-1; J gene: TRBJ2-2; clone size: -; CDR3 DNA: TGCGCCAGCAGCTCGGGACTAGCGGATAACACCGGGGAGCTGTTTTTT; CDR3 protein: CASSSGLADNTGELFF
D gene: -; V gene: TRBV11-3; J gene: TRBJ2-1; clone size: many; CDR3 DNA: TGTGCCAGCAGCTCATCTAGGGGCGTCAATGAGCAGTTCTTC; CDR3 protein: CASSSSRGVNEQFF
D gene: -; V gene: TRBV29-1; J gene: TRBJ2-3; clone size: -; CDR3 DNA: TGCAGCGTCGCGGACGTAGATACGCAGTATTTT; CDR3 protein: CSVADVDTQYF
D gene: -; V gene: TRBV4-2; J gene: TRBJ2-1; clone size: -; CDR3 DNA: TGTGCCAGCAGCCCGACCAGCGGACGGACTGAGCAGTTCTTC; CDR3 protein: CASSPTSGRTEQFF
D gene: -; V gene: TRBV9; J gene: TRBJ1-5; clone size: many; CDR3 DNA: TGTGCCAGCAGCGAAACCGGGATCATCAATCAGCCCCAGCATTTT; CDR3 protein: CASSETGIINQPQHF
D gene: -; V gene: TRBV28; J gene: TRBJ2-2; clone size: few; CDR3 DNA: TGTGCCAGCAGTTTTTACCGGGAGAGGATCGGGGAGCTGTTTTTT; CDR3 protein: CASSFYRERIGELFF
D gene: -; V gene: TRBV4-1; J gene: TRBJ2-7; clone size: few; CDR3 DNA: TGCGCCAGCAGCCAGCGCCGGGACGGAGATTACGAGCAGTACTTC; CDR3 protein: CASSQRRDGDYEQYF
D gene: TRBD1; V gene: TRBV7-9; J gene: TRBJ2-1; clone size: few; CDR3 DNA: TGTGCCAGCAGCCCCTGGACGGGACAGGGGCTTAATGAGCAGTTCTTC; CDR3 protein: CASSPWTGQGLNEQFF
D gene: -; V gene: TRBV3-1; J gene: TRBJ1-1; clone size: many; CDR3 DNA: TGTGCCAGCAGCCAAGCAGGGGTCGGCACTGAAGCTTTCTTT; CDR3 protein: CASSQAGVGTEAFF
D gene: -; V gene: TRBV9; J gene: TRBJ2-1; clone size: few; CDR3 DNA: TGTGCCAGCAGCGTAGGGCGGGCGAGGTACAATGAGCAGTTCTTC; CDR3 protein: CASSVGRARYNEQFF
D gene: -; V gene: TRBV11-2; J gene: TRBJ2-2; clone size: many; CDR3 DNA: TGTGCCAGCAGCTTAGGCTTCTCCGGGGAGCTGTTTTTT; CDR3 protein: CASSLGFSGELFF
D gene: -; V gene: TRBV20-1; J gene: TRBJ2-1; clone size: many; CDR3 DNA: TGCAGTGCTAGAGCGGCGGGACGCGGGGATGAGCAGTTCTTC; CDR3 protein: CSARAAGRGDEQFF
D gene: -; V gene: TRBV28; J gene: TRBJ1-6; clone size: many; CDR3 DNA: TGTGCCAGCAGTCCACGCAGGGTGGGTTCACCCCTCCACTTT; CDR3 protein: CASSPRRVGSPLHF
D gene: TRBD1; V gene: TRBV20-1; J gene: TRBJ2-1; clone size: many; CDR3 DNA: TGCAGTGCTGGGGACAGCTCCTACAATGAGCAGTTCTTC; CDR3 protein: CSAGDSSYNEQFF
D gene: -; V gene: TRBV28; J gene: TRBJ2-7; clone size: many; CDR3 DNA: TGTGCCAGCTTAAAAAGCGGGCTCTCCTACGAGCAGTACTTC; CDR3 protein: CASLKSGLSYEQYF
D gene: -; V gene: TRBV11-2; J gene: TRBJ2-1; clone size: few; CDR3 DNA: TGTGCCAGCAGCTCTCTCCGAGGGAGGAGCTCCTACAATGAGCAGTTCTTC; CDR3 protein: CASSSLRGRSSYNEQFF
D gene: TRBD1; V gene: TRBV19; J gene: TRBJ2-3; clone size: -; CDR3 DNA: TGTGCCAGTAGTACCCACAGGGGGAACACAGATACGCAGTATTTT; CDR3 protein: CASSTHRGNTDTQYF
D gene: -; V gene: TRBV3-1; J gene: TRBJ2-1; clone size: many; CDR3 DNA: TGTGCCAGCATGTCCCTCTCCTACAATGAGCAGTTCTTC; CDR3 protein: CASMSLSYNEQFF
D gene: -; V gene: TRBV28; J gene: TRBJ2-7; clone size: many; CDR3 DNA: TGTGCCAGCAGGGAGCCAGGGAGCTCCTACGAGCAGTACTTC; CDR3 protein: CASREPGSSYEQYF
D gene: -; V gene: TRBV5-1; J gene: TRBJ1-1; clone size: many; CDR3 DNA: TGCGCCAGCAGCTTGGATCACAGAAACACTGAAGCTTTCTTT; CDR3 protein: CASSLDHRNTEAFF